This T cell receptor (beta chain) was documented in a study of cytomegalovirus exposure and HLA in healthy donors. The overall study: A later analysis reported the same platform for the roughly 110 validation repertoires and the roughly 700 first-cohort repertoires.

The data were produced by immunoSEQ multiplex PCR, yet TCRdb's version contains in-frame clones alone and is incomplete. The repertoire includes 150,000 to 200,000 clones, more than 75% of them detected once, and roughly 2.7% sits in the top ten. Donors came from a validation cohort of fewer than 150 subjects, distinct from the first 666-subject cohort. Concerning this clone itself: As yet, its antigen is unknown.

From germline, CDR1 is SGHTA and CDR2 FQGTGA. This CDR3 spans 16 amino acids. V dropped 3 bases and J dropped 4 bases, with 16 bases sitting between them. General study findings and limits: Most observed TCR sequences were rare, whereas some public TCRs were detected in many donors. Clusters of TCRs from the first cohort tended to co-occur in the 120 or so validation repertoires (as a later analysis found).

Input material: PBMCs. The V call is TRBV7-3, the J call TRBJ2-1; D possibly corresponds to TRBD2 (6 bases). The TCR was taken from a man younger than 35 in good health and CMV-seropositive. CDR3 residues: CASSLTSLGGYNEQFF. CDR3 sequence (DNA): TGTGCCAGCAGCTTGACTTCTCTCGGGGGTTACAATGAGCAGTTCTTC.